A selection of T cell receptor beta chains follows, all from one sample in a study of blood T cells in healthy people across ages. TCRdb re-derived calls from the 5' RACE reads in MiXCR, one entry per CDR3 protein. Altogether 550,000 to 650,000 distinct CDR3 sequences are present, about 26% being singletons, with the ten largest covering approximately 3.7%. The sample was also linked to a second study, of T cells of mothers and their children.

Specimen: blood. Source of these receptors: a boy aged 2 to 9 in good health. The CDR3 runs from the conserved cysteine through the conserved F or W. A D gene is named only where the DNA matches it firmly. Clone size, where shown, is once, few, many, or a class for clones that have expanded.

v_gene: TRBV12-3/TRBV12-4; j_gene: TRBJ1-6; abundance: -; d_gene: -; CDR3aa: CASATGPVPLHF; CDR3nt: TGTGCCAGCGCAACCGGGCCGGTCCCCCTCCACTTT
v_gene: TRBV27; j_gene: TRBJ2-7; abundance: few; d_gene: TRBD1; CDR3aa: CASSPFDRAYEQYF; CDR3nt: TGTGCCAGCAGCCCTTTCGACAGGGCCTACGAGCAGTACTTC
v_gene: TRBV27; j_gene: TRBJ2-5; abundance: -; d_gene: TRBD1; CDR3aa: CASSASWTGQETQYF; CDR3nt: TGTGCCAGCAGTGCTTCTTGGACAGGGCAAGAGACCCAGTACTTC
v_gene: TRBV5-5; j_gene: TRBJ2-1; abundance: few; d_gene: -; CDR3aa: CASRPTGHNEQFF; CDR3nt: TGTGCCAGCAGACCTACGGGACACAATGAGCAGTTCTTC
v_gene: TRBV27; j_gene: TRBJ2-7; abundance: -; d_gene: -; CDR3aa: CASSLSIGGVYEQYF; CDR3nt: TGTGCCAGCAGTTTATCGATCGGAGGGGTCTACGAGCAGTACTTC
v_gene: TRBV10-3; j_gene: TRBJ1-1; abundance: -; d_gene: -; CDR3aa: CAIVGSQNTEAFF; CDR3nt: TGTGCCATTGTTGGGAGCCAGAACACTGAAGCTTTCTTT
v_gene: TRBV20-1; j_gene: TRBJ2-7; abundance: few; d_gene: TRBD1; CDR3aa: CSARDTWTGRNSYEQYF; CDR3nt: TGCAGTGCTAGAGATACATGGACAGGGAGAAACTCCTACGAGCAGTACTTC
v_gene: TRBV12-3/TRBV12-4; j_gene: TRBJ2-1; abundance: once; d_gene: TRBD1; CDR3aa: CASSGTGPRWEQFF; CDR3nt: TGTGCCAGCAGTGGGACAGGGCCCCGATGGGAGCAGTTCTTC
v_gene: TRBV12-3/TRBV12-4; j_gene: TRBJ1-4; abundance: few; d_gene: -; CDR3aa: CASSLGGRGGRTRATNEKLFF; CDR3nt: TGTGCCAGCAGTTTAGGGGGGAGGGGGGGGCGAACCCGTGCAACTAATGAAAAACTGTTTTTT
v_gene: TRBV20-1; j_gene: TRBJ2-3; abundance: -; d_gene: TRBD2; CDR3aa: CSGGGGIADTQYF; CDR3nt: TGCAGTGGAGGCGGGGGAATCGCAGATACGCAGTATTTT
v_gene: TRBV7-3; j_gene: TRBJ1-1; abundance: -; d_gene: -; CDR3aa: CASSLFGRMNTEAFF; CDR3nt: TGTGCCAGCAGCTTATTTGGCAGGATGAACACTGAAGCTTTCTTT
v_gene: TRBV12-3/TRBV12-4; j_gene: TRBJ2-5; abundance: -; d_gene: TRBD2; CDR3aa: CASVRRGRETQYF; CDR3nt: TGTGCCAGCGTTAGACGCGGGAGAGAGACCCAGTACTTC
v_gene: TRBV9; j_gene: TRBJ2-6; abundance: -; d_gene: -; CDR3aa: CASSSGRVLGANVLTF; CDR3nt: TGTGCCAGCAGCTCAGGACGGGTTCTCGGGGCCAACGTCCTGACTTTC
v_gene: TRBV5-1; j_gene: TRBJ1-2; abundance: few; d_gene: -; CDR3aa: CASSFTGSSNYGYTF; CDR3nt: TGCGCCAGCAGCTTCACGGGATCTTCTAACTATGGCTACACCTTC
v_gene: TRBV14; j_gene: TRBJ2-7; abundance: few; d_gene: -; CDR3aa: CASSQGPGASYEQYF; CDR3nt: TGTGCCAGCAGCCAAGGGCCAGGGGCATCCTACGAGCAGTACTTC
v_gene: TRBV20-1; j_gene: TRBJ2-5; abundance: -; d_gene: TRBD2; CDR3aa: CRAHSGGGETQYF; CDR3nt: TGCAGAGCCCATAGCGGGGGCGGCGAGACCCAGTACTTC
v_gene: TRBV7-8; j_gene: TRBJ1-5; abundance: -; d_gene: -; CDR3aa: CASSPAHGNQPQHF; CDR3nt: TGTGCCAGCAGCCCAGCACACGGAAATCAGCCCCAGCATTTT
v_gene: TRBV10-2; j_gene: TRBJ1-2; abundance: -; d_gene: TRBD1; CDR3aa: CASSDPRTGANYGYTF; CDR3nt: TGCGCCAGCAGTGACCCTAGGACAGGGGCGAACTATGGCTACACCTTC
v_gene: TRBV5-5; j_gene: TRBJ2-2; abundance: -; d_gene: -; CDR3aa: CASSRVVLVGTGELFF; CDR3nt: TGTGCCAGCAGCCGCGTAGTACTAGTCGGCACCGGGGAGCTGTTTTTT
v_gene: TRBV10-3; j_gene: TRBJ2-7; abundance: -; d_gene: TRBD2; CDR3aa: CAISEGGGGRADEQYF; CDR3nt: TGTGCCATCAGTGAAGGTGGGGGCGGGAGGGCCGATGAGCAGTACTTC
v_gene: TRBV6-1; j_gene: TRBJ2-7; abundance: -; d_gene: TRBD2; CDR3aa: CASKPSGRHTNSYEQYF; CDR3nt: TGTGCCAGCAAGCCTAGCGGGAGACATACTAACTCCTACGAGCAGTACTTC
v_gene: TRBV13; j_gene: TRBJ1-4; abundance: -; d_gene: TRBD1; CDR3aa: CASSSGTGYEKLFF; CDR3nt: TGTGCCAGCAGCTCCGGGACAGGGTATGAAAAACTGTTTTTT
v_gene: TRBV2; j_gene: TRBJ2-7; abundance: few; d_gene: -; CDR3aa: CASTPGELLSYEQYF; CDR3nt: TGTGCCAGCACGCCTGGGGAGCTTCTCTCCTACGAGCAGTACTTC
v_gene: TRBV5-1; j_gene: TRBJ2-3; abundance: few; d_gene: TRBD1; CDR3aa: CASSLELGSRGDTQYF; CDR3nt: TGCGCCAGCAGCTTGGAATTGGGCTCCAGGGGGGATACGCAGTATTTT
v_gene: TRBV4-1; j_gene: TRBJ2-7; abundance: -; d_gene: -; CDR3aa: CASSQDQGNEQYF; CDR3nt: TGCGCCAGCAGCCAAGATCAGGGGAACGAGCAGTACTTC
v_gene: TRBV6-5; j_gene: TRBJ2-1; abundance: -; d_gene: TRBD1; CDR3aa: CASRATQGAYNEQFF; CDR3nt: TGTGCCAGCAGAGCTACCCAGGGGGCCTACAATGAGCAGTTCTTC
v_gene: TRBV20-1; j_gene: TRBJ1-1; abundance: few; d_gene: TRBD1; CDR3aa: CSAPWAGGTEAFF; CDR3nt: TGCAGTGCTCCATGGGCAGGGGGCACTGAAGCTTTCTTT
v_gene: TRBV3-1; j_gene: TRBJ2-7; abundance: -; d_gene: -; CDR3aa: CASSLREHYEQYF; CDR3nt: TGTGCCAGCAGCCTACGGGAGCACTACGAGCAGTACTTC
v_gene: TRBV15; j_gene: TRBJ1-2; abundance: few; d_gene: -; CDR3aa: CATSREKGALGYTF; CDR3nt: TGTGCCACCAGCAGAGAAAAAGGGGCGCTTGGCTACACCTTC
v_gene: TRBV5-1; j_gene: TRBJ2-3; abundance: -; d_gene: -; CDR3aa: CASRGGDGGDTQYF; CDR3nt: TGCGCCAGCAGGGGCGGGGACGGAGGAGATACGCAGTATTTT
v_gene: TRBV7-2; j_gene: TRBJ2-5; abundance: few; d_gene: -; CDR3aa: CASSSQGRKETQYF; CDR3nt: TGTGCCAGCAGCTCCCAAGGCAGGAAAGAGACCCAGTACTTC